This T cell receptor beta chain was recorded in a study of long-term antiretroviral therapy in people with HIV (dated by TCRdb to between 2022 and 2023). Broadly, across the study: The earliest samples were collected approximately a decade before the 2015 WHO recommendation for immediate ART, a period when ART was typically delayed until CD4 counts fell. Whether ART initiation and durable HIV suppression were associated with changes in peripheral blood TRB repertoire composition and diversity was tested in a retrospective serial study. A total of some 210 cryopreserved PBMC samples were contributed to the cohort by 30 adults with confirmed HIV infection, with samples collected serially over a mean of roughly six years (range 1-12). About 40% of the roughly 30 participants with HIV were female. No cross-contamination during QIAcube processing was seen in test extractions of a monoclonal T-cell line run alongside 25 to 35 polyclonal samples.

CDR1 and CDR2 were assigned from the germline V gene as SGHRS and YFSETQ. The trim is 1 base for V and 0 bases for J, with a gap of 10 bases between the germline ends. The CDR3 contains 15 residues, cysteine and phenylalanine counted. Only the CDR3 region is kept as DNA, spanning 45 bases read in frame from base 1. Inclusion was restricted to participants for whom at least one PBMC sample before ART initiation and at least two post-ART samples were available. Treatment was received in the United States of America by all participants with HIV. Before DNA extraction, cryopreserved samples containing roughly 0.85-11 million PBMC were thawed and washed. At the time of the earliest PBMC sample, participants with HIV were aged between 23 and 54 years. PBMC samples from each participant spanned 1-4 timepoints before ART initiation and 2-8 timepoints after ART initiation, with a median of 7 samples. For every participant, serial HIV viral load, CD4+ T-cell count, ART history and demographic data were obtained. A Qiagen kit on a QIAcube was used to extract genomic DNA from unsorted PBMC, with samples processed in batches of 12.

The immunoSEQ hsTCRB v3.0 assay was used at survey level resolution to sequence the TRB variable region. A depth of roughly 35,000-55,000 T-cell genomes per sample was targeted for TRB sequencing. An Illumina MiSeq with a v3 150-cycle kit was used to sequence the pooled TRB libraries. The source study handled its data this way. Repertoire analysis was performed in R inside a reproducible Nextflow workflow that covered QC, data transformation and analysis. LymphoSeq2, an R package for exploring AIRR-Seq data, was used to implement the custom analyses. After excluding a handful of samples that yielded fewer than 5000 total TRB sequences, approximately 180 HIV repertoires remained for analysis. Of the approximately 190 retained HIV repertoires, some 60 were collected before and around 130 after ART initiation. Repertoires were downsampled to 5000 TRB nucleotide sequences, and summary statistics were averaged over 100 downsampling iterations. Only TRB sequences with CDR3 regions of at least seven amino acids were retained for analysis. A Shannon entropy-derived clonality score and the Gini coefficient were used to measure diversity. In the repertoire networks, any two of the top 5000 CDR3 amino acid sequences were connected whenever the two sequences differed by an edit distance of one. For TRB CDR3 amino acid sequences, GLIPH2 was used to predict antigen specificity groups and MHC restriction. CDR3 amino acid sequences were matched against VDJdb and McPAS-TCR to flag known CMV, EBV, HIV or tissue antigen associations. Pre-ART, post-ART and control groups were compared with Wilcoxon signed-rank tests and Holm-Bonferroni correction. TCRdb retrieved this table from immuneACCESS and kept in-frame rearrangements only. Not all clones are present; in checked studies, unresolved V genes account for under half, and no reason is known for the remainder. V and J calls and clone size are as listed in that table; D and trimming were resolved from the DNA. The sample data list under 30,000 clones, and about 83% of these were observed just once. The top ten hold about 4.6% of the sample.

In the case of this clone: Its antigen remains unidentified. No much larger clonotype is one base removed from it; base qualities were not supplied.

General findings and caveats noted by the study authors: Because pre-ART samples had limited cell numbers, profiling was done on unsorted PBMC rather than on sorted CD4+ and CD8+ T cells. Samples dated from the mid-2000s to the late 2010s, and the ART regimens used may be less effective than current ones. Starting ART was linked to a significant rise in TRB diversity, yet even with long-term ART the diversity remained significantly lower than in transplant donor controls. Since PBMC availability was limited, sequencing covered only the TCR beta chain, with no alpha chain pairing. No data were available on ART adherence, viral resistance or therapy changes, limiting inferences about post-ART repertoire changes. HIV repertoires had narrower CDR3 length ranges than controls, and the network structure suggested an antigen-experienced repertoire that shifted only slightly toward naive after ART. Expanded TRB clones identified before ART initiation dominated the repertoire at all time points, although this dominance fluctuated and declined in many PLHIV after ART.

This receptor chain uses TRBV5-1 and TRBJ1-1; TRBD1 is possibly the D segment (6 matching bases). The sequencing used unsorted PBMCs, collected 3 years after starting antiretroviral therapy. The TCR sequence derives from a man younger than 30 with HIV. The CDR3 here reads CASSLSGQLNTEAFF. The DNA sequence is TGCGCCAGCAGCTTGTCTGGACAGTTGAACACTGAAGCTTTCTTT.